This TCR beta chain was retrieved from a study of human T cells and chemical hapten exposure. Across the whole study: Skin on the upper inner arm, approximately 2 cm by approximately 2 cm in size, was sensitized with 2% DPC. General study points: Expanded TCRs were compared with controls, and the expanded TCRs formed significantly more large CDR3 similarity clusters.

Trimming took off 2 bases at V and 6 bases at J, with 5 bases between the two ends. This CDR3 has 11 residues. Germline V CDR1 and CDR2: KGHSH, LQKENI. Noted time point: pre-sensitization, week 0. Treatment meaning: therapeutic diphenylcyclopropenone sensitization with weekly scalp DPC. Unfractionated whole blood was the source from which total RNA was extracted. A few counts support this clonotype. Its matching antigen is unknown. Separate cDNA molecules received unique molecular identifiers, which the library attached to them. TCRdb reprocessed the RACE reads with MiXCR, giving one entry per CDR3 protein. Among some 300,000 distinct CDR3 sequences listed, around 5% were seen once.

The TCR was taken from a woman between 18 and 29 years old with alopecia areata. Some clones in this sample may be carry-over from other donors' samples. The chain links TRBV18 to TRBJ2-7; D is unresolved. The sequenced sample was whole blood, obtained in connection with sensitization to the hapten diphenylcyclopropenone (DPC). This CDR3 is CASSPGPEQYF. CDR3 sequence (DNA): TGTGCCAGCTCACCAGGGCCCGAGCAGTACTTC.